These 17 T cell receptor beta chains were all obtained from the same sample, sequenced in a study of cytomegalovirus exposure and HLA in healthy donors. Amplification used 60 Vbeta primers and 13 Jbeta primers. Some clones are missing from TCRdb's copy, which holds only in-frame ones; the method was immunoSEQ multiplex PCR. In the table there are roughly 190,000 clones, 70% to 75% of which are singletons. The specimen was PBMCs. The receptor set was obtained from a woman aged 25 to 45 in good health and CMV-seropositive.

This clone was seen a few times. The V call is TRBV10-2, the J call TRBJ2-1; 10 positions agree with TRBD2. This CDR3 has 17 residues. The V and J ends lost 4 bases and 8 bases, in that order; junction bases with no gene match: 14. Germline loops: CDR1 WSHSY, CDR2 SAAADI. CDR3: CASSVLPLAGVLDEQFF. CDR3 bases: TGCGCCAGCAGTGTCCTCCCCCTAGCGGGAGTTTTGGATGAGCAGTTCTTC.

The CDR3 coding sequence is TGTGCCAGCAGTTCCAACAGCTATGGCTACACCTTC. Its translation is CASSSNSYGYTF. V usage is TRBV28 and J usage is TRBJ1-2; D unclear. V dropped 4 bases and J dropped 4 bases, with 7 bases sitting between them. The CDR3 runs to 12 residues. CDR1 is MDHEN and CDR2 is SYDVKM in the germline V gene.

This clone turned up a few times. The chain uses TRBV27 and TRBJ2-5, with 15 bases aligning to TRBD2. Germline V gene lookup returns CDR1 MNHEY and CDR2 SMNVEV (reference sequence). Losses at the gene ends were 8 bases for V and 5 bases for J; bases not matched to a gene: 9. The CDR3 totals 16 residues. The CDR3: CASGGLAGGLEETQYF. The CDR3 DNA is TGTGCCAGCGGAGGACTAGCGGGAGGGCTAGAGGAGACCCAGTACTTC.

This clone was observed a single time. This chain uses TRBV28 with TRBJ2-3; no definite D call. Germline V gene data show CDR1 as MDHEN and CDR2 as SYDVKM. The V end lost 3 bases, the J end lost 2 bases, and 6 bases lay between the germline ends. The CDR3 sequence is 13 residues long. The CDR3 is CASSFRLTDTQYF. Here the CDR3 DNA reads TGTGCCAGCAGTTTCCGACTCACAGATACGCAGTATTTT. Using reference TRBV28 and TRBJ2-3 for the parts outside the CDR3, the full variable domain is DVKVTQSSRYLVKRTGEKVFLECVQDMDHENMFWYRQDPGLGLRLIYFSYDVKMKEKGDIPEGYSVSREKKERFSLILESASTNQTSMYLCASSFRLTDTQYFGPGTRLTVL.

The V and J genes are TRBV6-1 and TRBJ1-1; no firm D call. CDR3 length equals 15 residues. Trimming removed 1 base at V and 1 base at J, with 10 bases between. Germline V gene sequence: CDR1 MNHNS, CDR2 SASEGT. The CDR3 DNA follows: TGTGCCAGCAGTGAAGGAGAGGAGGGGAACACTGAAGCTTTCTTT. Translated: CASSEGEEGNTEAFF.

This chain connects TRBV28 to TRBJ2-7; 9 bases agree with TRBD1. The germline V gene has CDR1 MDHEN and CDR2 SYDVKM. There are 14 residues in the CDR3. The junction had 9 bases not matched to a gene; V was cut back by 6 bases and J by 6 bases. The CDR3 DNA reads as TGTGCCAGCAGGGCACCGGGACAGGGTCCCGAGCAGTACTTC. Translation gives CASRAPGQGPEQYF.

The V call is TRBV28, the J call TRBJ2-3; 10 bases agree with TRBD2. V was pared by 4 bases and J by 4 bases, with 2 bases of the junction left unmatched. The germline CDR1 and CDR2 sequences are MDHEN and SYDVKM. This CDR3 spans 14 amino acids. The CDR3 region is CASSSGLAADTQYF. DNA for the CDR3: TGTGCCAGCAGTTCCGGACTAGCGGCAGATACGCAGTATTTT.

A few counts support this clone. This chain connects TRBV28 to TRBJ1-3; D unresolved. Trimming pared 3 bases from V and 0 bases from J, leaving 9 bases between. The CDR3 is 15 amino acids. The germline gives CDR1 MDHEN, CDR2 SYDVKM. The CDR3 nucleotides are TGTGCCAGCAGTTTTACCGGGAGCTCTGGAAACACCATATATTTT. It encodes CASSFTGSSGNTIYF.

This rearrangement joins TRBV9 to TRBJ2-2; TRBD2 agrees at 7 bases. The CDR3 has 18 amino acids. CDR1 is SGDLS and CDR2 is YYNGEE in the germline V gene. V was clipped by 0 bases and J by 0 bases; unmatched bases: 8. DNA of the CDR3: TGTGCCAGCAGCGTAGGGCTAGCGGTCACCGCGAACACCGGGGAGCTGTTTTTT. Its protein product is CASSVGLAVTANTGELFF.

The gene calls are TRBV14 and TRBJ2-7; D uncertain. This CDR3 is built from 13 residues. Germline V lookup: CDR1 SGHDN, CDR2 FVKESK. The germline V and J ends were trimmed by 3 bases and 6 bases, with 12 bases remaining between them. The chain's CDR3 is CASSHTPASEQYF. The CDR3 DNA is TGTGCCAGCAGCCATACCCCAGCGTCCGAGCAGTACTTC.

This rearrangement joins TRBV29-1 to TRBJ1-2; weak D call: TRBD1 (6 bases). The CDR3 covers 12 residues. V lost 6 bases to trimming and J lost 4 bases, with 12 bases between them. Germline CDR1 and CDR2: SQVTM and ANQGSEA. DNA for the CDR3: TGCAGCGTGGGGGCCAAGACCTATGGCTACACCTTC. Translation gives CSVGAKTYGYTF. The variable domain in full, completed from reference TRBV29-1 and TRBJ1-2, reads SAVISQKPSRDICQRGTSLTIQCQVDSQVTMMFWYRQQPGQSLTLIATANQGSEATYESGFVIDKFPISRPNLTFSTLTVSNMSPEDSSIYLCSVGAKTYGYTFGSGTRLTVV.

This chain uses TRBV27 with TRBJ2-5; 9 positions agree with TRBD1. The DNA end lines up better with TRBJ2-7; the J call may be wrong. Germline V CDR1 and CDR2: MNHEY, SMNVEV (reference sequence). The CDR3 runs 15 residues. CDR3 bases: TGTGCCAGCAGTTTTCACAGGGGGCCGATCTACGAGCAGTACTTC. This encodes CASSFHRGPIYEQYF.

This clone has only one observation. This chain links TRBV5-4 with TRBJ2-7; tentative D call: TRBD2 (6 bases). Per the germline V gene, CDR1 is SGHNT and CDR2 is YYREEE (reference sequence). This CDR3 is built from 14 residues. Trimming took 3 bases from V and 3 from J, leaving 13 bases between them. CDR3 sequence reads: CASSSKDYNYEQYF. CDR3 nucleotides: TGTGCCAGCAGCTCCAAGGACTATAACTACGAGCAGTACTTC.

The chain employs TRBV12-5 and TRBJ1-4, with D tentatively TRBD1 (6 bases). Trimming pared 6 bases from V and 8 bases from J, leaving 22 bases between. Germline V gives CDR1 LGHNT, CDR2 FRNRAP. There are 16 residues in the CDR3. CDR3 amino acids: CASGSDLGARWEKLFF. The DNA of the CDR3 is TGTGCTAGTGGCTCGGATCTGGGGGCTAGATGGGAAAAACTGTTTTTT.

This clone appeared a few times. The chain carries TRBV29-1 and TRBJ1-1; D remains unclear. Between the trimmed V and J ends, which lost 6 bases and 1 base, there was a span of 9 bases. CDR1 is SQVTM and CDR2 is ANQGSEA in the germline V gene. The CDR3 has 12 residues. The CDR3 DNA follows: TGCAGCGTGGCAGGAAGGAACACTGAAGCTTTCTTT. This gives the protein CSVAGRNTEAFF.

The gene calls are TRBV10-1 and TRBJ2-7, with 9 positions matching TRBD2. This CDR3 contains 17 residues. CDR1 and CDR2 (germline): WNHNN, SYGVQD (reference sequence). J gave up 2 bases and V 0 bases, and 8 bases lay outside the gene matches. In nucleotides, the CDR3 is TGCGCCAGCAGTGAGTCGAAGGCTAGCGGGAAGCCCTACGAGCAGTACTTC. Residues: CASSESKASGKPYEQYF.

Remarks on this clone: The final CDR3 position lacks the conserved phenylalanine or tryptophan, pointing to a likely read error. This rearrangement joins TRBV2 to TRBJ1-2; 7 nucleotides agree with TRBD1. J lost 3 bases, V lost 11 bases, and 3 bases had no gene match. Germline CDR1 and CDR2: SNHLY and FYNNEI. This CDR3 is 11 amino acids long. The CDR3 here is CAGQDYYGYTV. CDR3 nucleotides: TGTGCCGGACAGGACTACTATGGCTACACCGTC.